The clone carrying this TCR beta chain was seen a few times. Its cognate antigen is unknown. The sample originates from a study of T cells in Graves' hyperthyroidism and ophthalmopathy. Findings and limits, study-wide: Blood also carried most thyroid clonotypes expanded above 0.001.

Germline CDR1 LGHNA, CDR2 YSLEER. V was clipped by 1 base and J by 6 bases; unmatched bases: 2. This CDR3 spans 15 amino acids. Template material for amplifying TCR beta CDR3 regions consisted of RNA transcripts. Researchers ran a first-round RT-PCR on the TCR CDR3 using the HTBI primer set. Via MiXCR, TCRdb re-called the multiplex PCR reads, giving one row per CDR3 protein. The sample lists roughly 530,000 distinct CDR3 sequences, 17% occurring once. J is TRBJ2-3 and V is TRBV4-3; 12 bases agree with TRBD2. Source material: blood. The TCR was taken from a woman between 18 and 29 years old with Graves' ophthalmopathy. The CDR3 region has the DNA TGCGCCAGCAGCCAAGCCGGGACTAGCGGGGATACGCAGTATTTT. Translated: CASSQAGTSGDTQYF.